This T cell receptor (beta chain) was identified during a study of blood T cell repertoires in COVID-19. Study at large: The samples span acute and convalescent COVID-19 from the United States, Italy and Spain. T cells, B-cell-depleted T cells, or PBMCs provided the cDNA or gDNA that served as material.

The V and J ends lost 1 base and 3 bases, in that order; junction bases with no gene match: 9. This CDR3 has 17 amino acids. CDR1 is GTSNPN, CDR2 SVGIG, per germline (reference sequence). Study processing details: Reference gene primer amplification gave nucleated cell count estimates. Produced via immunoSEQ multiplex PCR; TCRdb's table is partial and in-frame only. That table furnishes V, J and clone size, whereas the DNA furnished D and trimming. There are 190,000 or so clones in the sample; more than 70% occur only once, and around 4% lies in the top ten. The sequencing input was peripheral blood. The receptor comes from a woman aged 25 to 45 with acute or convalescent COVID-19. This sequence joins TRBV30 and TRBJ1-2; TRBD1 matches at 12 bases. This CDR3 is CAWSGGQGARSYYGYTF. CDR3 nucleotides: TGTGCCTGGAGTGGGGGACAGGGGGCAAGGTCATACTATGGCTACACCTTC.